The clone carrying this T cell receptor beta chain was counted at least ten times. Its cognate antigen is unknown. Since it is a stray read in a library aimed at alpha chains, this beta chain has a size that is not meaningful. Time point noted: sample taken at primary tumor resection. This specimen belongs to a study of spatial heterogeneity in lung cancer. Study-level information: Across the raw uncorrected reads, a unique TCR and UMI combination was observed, on average, more than ten times.

TCRdb passed the 5' RACE reads through MiXCR, listing each CDR3 protein once. Here the sample spans about 7,900 distinct CDR3 sequences, around 7% being singletons. Germline CDR1 reads SGHRS; CDR2 reads YFSETQ. This CDR3 spans 15 amino acids. Trimming removed 4 bases from V and 4 bases from J, with 15 bases in between. The study, taken as a whole, reports: Mutation counts in tumors were tracked by counts of expanded intratumoral alpha and beta TCRs.

The input for sequencing was lung tumor tissue, taken at surgery. The source of this sequence is a female donor with early-stage non-small cell lung cancer. The gene calls are TRBV5-1 and TRBJ1-3; weak D call: TRBD1 (5 bases). The CDR3, as DNA: TGCGCCAGCAGCAACGGACAAAGACGAGGAAACACCATATATTTT. Translated: CASSNGQRRGNTIYF.